This entry concerns a single TCR beta chain. The antigen it binds to is not known. Base-call qualities are not available, and no considerably larger clone is one nucleotide away. This sample was included in a study of T cells after yellow fever vaccination (dated by TCRdb to about 2019). At the level of the whole study: Libraries from fractions with low cell numbers were prepared with the SMART-Seq v4 Ultra Low Input RNA kit. To follow T-cell clones before and after both primary and booster YFV17D yellow fever vaccination, bulk TCR alpha and beta repertoires underwent longitudinal sequencing. Two healthy male donors made up the cohort, one aged 18 to 30 years and the other aged 30 to 39 years. Blood was collected at multiple timepoints before and after primary and secondary immunization, and bulk PBMC replicates and cell subsets were isolated. The paper as a whole reports these results and caveats: Compared with the primary T-cell response, the secondary T-cell response was weaker but faster, peaking on day 5 rather than day 15. Because the study included only two donors, the extent to which the findings can be generalized is limited. Most clones expanded after primary vaccination (96% of CD4 and 88% of CD8) were re-detected after the booster, suggesting that broad memory maintenance occurred. Computational filtering was needed because FACS-sorted repertoires could contain abundant contaminating clonotypes from the bulk population. A small share of clonotypes was detected in both CD4 and CD8 compartments, with the overlap likely arising from convergent recombination.

Sample treatment or condition, as interpreted from the label and publication: live attenuated yellow fever vaccine strain. At each blood-draw timepoint, two biological replicates of bulk PBMCs were collected. A standard Ficoll-Paque protocol was used to isolate PBMCs from peripheral blood. TriZol was used to extract RNA from bulk PBMCs, from CD4 and CD8 fractions, and from dextramer-positive and dextramer-negative fractions. TCR cDNA was synthesized by 5'RACE template switching, which introduced a universal primer site and unique molecular identifiers. Priming for cDNA synthesis came from both the TCR alpha and TCR beta constant segments. Two PCR steps were used to amplify libraries, with sample barcodes and sequencing adapters being added in the second step. Sequencing of libraries was performed on Illumina HiSeq 2500 (2x100 bp) or NovaSeq (2x150 bp). As for the original processing: MIGEC handled demultiplexing of reads and collapsing into UMI consensus sequences, while MiXCR performed V(D)J alignment. Clonotypes responding to the vaccine were identified with edgeR on replicate PBMC samples, with the criteria of FDR below 0.01 and a log2 fold change above 5 up to day 15. Bulk clonotypes were assigned CD4 or CD8 identity according to which sequenced CD4 or CD8 repertoire held them at higher abundance. In TCRdb, the public reads were trimmed at Q25 with fastp and aligned with MiXCR, with productive beta chains retained. Rows are combined by CDR3 protein, so each entry shows the most common genes and DNA. The V and J calls and clone size come from TCRdb's table, not from the authors' own analysis. The sample yields about 400,000 distinct CDR3 sequences; 11% were counted once. The ten biggest clones cover around 18% of the sample.

The receptor was isolated from a man aged 18 to 29 who received the YFV17D yellow fever vaccine. Sequencing used PBMCs, obtained on the day of the first yellow fever vaccination.

The nucleotides read TGTGCCAGCGCTTCCGGGACCGGCTATAATTCACCCCTCCACTTT. This codes for CASASGTGYNSPLHF. The chain couples TRBV18 to TRBJ1-6; matching of 5 bases hints at TRBD1 as the D gene. Including the terminal cysteine and phenylalanine, the CDR3 comprises 15 residues. Only CDR3 DNA is held: 45 bases, read in frame from base 1. Trimming takes 8 bases from V and 3 bases from J, and the germline ends sit 14 bases apart. The germline V gene supplies CDR1 KGHSH and CDR2 LQKENI.